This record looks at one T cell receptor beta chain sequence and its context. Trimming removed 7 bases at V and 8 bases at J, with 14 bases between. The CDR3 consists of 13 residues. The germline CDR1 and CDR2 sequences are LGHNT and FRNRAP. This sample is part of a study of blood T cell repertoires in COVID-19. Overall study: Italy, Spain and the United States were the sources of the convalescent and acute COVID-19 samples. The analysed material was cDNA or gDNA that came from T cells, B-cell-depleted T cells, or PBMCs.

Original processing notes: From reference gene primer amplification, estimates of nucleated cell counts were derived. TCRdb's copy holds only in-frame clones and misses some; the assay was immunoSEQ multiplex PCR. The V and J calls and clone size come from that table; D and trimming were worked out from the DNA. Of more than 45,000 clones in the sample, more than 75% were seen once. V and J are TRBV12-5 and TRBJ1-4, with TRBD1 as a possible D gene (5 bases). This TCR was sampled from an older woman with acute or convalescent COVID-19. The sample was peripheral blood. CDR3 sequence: CASALRGGEKLFF. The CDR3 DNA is TGTGCTAGTGCCCTGAGGGGAGGGGAAAAACTGTTTTTT.